The 29 T cell receptor beta chains reported below all come from one sample, sequenced in a study of identical twins listed by TCRdb under 2016. To prepare the library, 5' RACE was applied. TCRdb shows the sequencer as Illumina HiSeq 2000. The raw public reads went through TCRdb reprocessing: fastp at Q25, MiXCR clone calling, in-frame beta chains kept. Each entry merges the rows of one CDR3 protein and shows their most common DNA and genes. The table for this sample lists roughly 480,000 distinct CDR3 sequences; approximately 25% of them were counted only once. Jointly, the top ten make up roughly 2.8% of the sample. These sequences were also reported in another study, on T cells expressing NK-cell markers.

Sequenced: CD4+ T cells sorted from blood. The receptors here all came from a woman aged 18-29 years in good health.

This chain connects TRBV20-1 to TRBJ2-5; D perhaps matches TRBD2 (6 bases). There are 13 residues in the CDR3. CDR1 is DFQATT, CDR2 SNEGSKA, per germline (reference sequence). Trimming shortened V by 1 base and J by 3 bases, and 9 bases separated the two germline ends. The CDR3 region has the DNA TGCAGTGCTAGAGTCCGGGGGAAAGAGACCCAGTACTTC. It codes for CSARVRGKETQYF.

V is TRBV7-2 and J is TRBJ2-1; D gene uncertain. Germline V CDR1 and CDR2: SGHTA, FQGNSA. V lost 2 bases, J lost 6 bases, and 14 bases lay in between. CDR3 length: 15 amino acids. The CDR3 DNA sequence: TGTGCCAGCAGCTTATCGGCTAGTTGGGGCAATGAGCAGTTCTTC. Encoded protein: CASSLSASWGNEQFF.

V and J are TRBV10-3 and TRBJ2-1, with 7 bases lining up with TRBD1. CDR3 length equals 14 residues. V was clipped by 2 bases and J by 8 bases; unmatched bases: 6. The germline V gene encodes CDR1 ENHRY and CDR2 SYGVKD. CDR3 coding DNA: TGTGCCATCAGTGAGATGAGGCAGGGGGATGAGCAGTTCTTC. Its translation: CAISEMRQGDEQFF.

V gene TRBV11-2 combines with J gene TRBJ1-4; weak D call: TRBD1 (5 bases). CDR3 size: 17 residues. V lost 5 bases to trimming and J lost 1 base, with 17 bases between them. Germline CDR1 and CDR2: SGHAT and FQNNGV. Written as DNA, the CDR3 is TGTGCCAGCAGCCCAACCCACCGGGGCATAACTAATGAAAAACTGTTTTTT. This translates into CASSPTHRGITNEKLFF.

This clonotype was counted only a few times. Mismatch with germline at one junction end may stem from a read error. The chain is built from TRBV7-7 and TRBJ2-3, with 7 bases matching TRBD2. Germline V gene data show CDR1 as SSHAT and CDR2 as FNYEAQ (reference sequence). This CDR3 has 16 residues. CDR3 sequence reads: CASSLGEAGNTVEQYF. CDR3 coding DNA: TGTGCTAGCAGCTTAGGGGAAGCGGGGAACACTGTTGAGCAGTATTTT.

The table lists this clonotype with many counts. J is TRBJ2-2 and V is TRBV5-5; 7 bases fit TRBD2. V trimming: 1 base; J trimming: 1 base; junction bases outside the gene matches: 1. CDR1 is SGHKS and CDR2 is YYEKEE in the germline V gene (reference sequence). The CDR3 is 15 amino acids. The chain's CDR3 is CASSLTSVNTGELFF. The DNA for the CDR3 is TGTGCCAGCAGCTTGACTAGCGTGAACACCGGGGAGCTGTTTTTT.

This clonotype was seen repeatedly, ten times or more. The chain carries TRBV5-1 and TRBJ2-2, with 7 bases matching TRBD2. Trimming took 0 bases from V and 1 from J; bases not matched to a gene: 3. This CDR3 region has 16 residues. Germline assignment: CDR1 SGHRS and CDR2 YFSETQ. In nucleotides, the CDR3 is TGCGCCAGCAGCTTGGCAGCTAGCGGGAACACCGGGGAGCTGTTTTTT. Translated: CASSLAASGNTGELFF.

This clonotype turned up a few times. J is TRBJ2-7 and V is TRBV20-1; a possible D gene is TRBD2 (5 bases). The CDR3 consists of 12 residues. Deletions cut 5 bases from V and 3 bases from J, with 11 bases between. Germline V lookup: CDR1 DFQATT, CDR2 SNEGSKA (reference sequence). CDR3 DNA sequence: TGCAGTGCTGCAGACGAGGGCTACGAGCAGTACTTC. It is translated as CSAADEGYEQYF.

This clonotype has a handful of counts. This rearrangement joins TRBV20-1 to TRBJ1-1; perhaps TRBD1 as D (5 bases). V lost 2 bases, J lost 8 bases, and 12 bases lay in between. The germline V gene encodes CDR1 DFQATT and CDR2 SNEGSKA (reference sequence). The CDR3 consists of 12 residues. CDR3 residues: CSARPPGREAFF. The CDR3 DNA reads as TGCAGTGCTAGACCCCCAGGGAGGGAAGCTTTCTTT.

The chain combines TRBV20-1 with TRBJ2-3, with D possibly being TRBD2 (7 bases). Germline lookup yields CDR1 DFQATT and CDR2 SNEGSKA (reference sequence). This CDR3 region has 16 residues. V was shortened by 1 base and J by 4 bases, with 18 bases between the two germline ends. In DNA form, the CDR3 reads TGCAGTGCTAGAGCTCTTGAGGGGGGGCCCGCAGATACGCAGTATTTT. This gives the protein CSARALEGGPADTQYF.

This clonotype appeared a few times. The V gene is TRBV12-3 or TRBV12-4, the J gene TRBJ2-7; D remains unclear. This CDR3 is built from 14 residues. V was clipped by 5 bases and J by 5 bases, with 16 bases between them. The CDR3 sequence: CASSHLRTDHEQYF. In nucleotides, the CDR3 is TGTGCCAGCAGTCACCTTCGAACAGACCACGAGCAGTACTTC.

This chain links TRBV7-9 with TRBJ2-1, with TRBD2 matching 8 bases. The CDR3 runs to 16 residues. CDR1 is SEHNR, CDR2 FQNEAQ, per germline (reference sequence). The V segment lost 1 base and the J segment 7 bases; nucleotides outside the gene matches: 9. CDR3 DNA sequence: TGTGCCAGCAGCTTAGACGAACTAGCGGTCCGGAATGAGCAGTTCTTC. It yields the protein CASSLDELAVRNEQFF.

The chain combines TRBV6-5 with TRBJ2-7; 7 bases align to TRBD2. V lost 4 bases to trimming and J lost 4 bases; unmatched junction nucleotides: 10. The CDR3 totals 15 residues. CDR1 and CDR2 (germline): MNHEY, SVGAGI. The CDR3 DNA reads as TGTGCCAGCAGTTCGAGTGGGACTATAGCGTACGAGCAGTACTTC. Its translation: CASSSSGTIAYEQYF.

This clonotype showed up just a few times. This chain uses TRBV11-2 with TRBJ1-2; D is uncertain. CDR1 SGHAT and CDR2 FQNNGV come from the germline V gene. V lost 2 bases to trimming and J lost 6 bases, with 7 bases between them. The CDR3 runs to 12 residues. CDR3 loop: CASSLQAHGYTF. Here the CDR3 DNA reads TGTGCCAGCAGCTTACAGGCGCATGGCTACACCTTC.

In this sample, this clonotype turned up a few times. The genes are TRBV27 and TRBJ1-2, with 7 positions matching TRBD1. Germline CDR1 MNHEY, CDR2 SMNVEV (reference sequence). J gave up 3 bases and V 5 bases, and 9 bases lay outside the gene matches. This CDR3 contains 15 residues. The CDR3 spells CASSLSSGTDYGYTF. The CDR3 DNA follows: TGTGCCAGCAGTCTTTCTTCCGGGACAGACTATGGCTACACCTTC.

The chain couples TRBV5-1 to TRBJ2-3, with a tentative D call TRBD1 (5 bases). This CDR3 region has 15 residues. Germline V gene data show CDR1 as SGHRS and CDR2 as YFSETQ. V lost 0 bases to trimming and J lost 2 bases, with 10 bases between them. In DNA, the CDR3 is TGCGCCAGCAGCTTGGCAGGACAAGACACAGATACGCAGTATTTT. Protein: CASSLAGQDTDTQYF.

The chain recombines TRBV4-2 with TRBJ2-1, with 13 bases lining up with TRBD2. This CDR3 is 15 amino acids long. With 4 bases clipped from V and 7 bases from J, the junction kept 4 bases outside the gene matches. From germline, CDR1 is LGHNA and CDR2 YNFKEQ. The CDR3 DNA sequence: TGTGCCAGCAGCCCGGGACTAGCGGGATGGAATGAGCAGTTCTTC. The encoded protein is CASSPGLAGWNEQFF.

This clonotype was observed at least ten times. The chain has TRBV10-3 and TRBJ2-3; D tentatively fits TRBD1 or TRBD2 (5 bases each). CDR3 length: 14 residues. Germline loops: CDR1 ENHRY, CDR2 SYGVKD. The V gene lost 6 bases and the J gene lost 5 bases, with 15 bases spanning the gap. CDR3 region: CAIREGSDGDTQYF. CDR3 DNA: TGTGCCATCAGAGAGGGGAGCGACGGAGATACGCAGTATTTT.

The chain carries TRBV5-1 and TRBJ1-1; D is perhaps TRBD1 (6 bases). CDR1 SGHRS and CDR2 YFSETQ come from the germline V gene. This CDR3 is 14 amino acids long. With 2 bases removed from V and 7 bases from J, the gap between germline ends came to 15 bases. In DNA, the CDR3 is TGCGCCAGCAGCTTTTCACAGGGTCCCATTGAAGCTTTCTTT. Its protein is CASSFSQGPIEAFF.

This clonotype was seen more than once but under ten times. V and J are TRBV7-9 and TRBJ1-4, with D unclear. Per the germline V gene, CDR1 is SEHNR and CDR2 is FQNEAQ (reference sequence). The CDR3 is made up of 15 amino acids. The V gene lost 1 base and the J gene lost 10 bases, with 16 bases spanning the gap. The CDR3 DNA reads TGTGCCAGCAGCTTAGTGGAAACCCGCTGGGGAAAACTGTTTTTT. Its protein is CASSLVETRWGKLFF.

This rearrangement joins TRBV18 to TRBJ2-2; D is unclear. Trimming pared 0 bases from V and 0 bases from J, leaving 8 bases between. Germline CDR1 KGHSH, CDR2 LQKENI. This CDR3 has 16 amino acids. In DNA, the CDR3 is TGTGCCAGCTCACCACCTAATGGTGCGAACACCGGGGAGCTGTTTTTT. This gives the protein CASSPPNGANTGELFF.

V is TRBV7-3 and J is TRBJ1-1; D gene unclear. Germline V lookup: CDR1 SGHTA, CDR2 FQGTGA. This CDR3 region has 13 residues. Trimming pared 5 bases from V and 4 bases from J, leaving 11 bases between. The CDR3 coding sequence is TGTGCCAGCAGCCCTGAACGGGGCACTGAAGCTTTCTTT. It encodes CASSPERGTEAFF.

The gene calls are TRBV12-3 or TRBV12-4 and TRBJ1-6; the D is unclear. V lost 3 bases and J 6 bases, leaving 6 bases between the germline ends. The CDR3 is made up of 13 amino acids. For the CDR3, the DNA is TGTGCCAGCAGTTTCGGGTTTAATTCACCCCTCCACTTT. Protein: CASSFGFNSPLHF.

Written as DNA, the CDR3 is TGTGCCAGCAGCTTAGAGATCGGGACTAGCGGATCCTACGAGCAGTACTTC. It translates to CASSLEIGTSGSYEQYF. The chain couples TRBV11-2 to TRBJ2-7, with 11 bases that match TRBD2. CDR3 length: 17 amino acids. Per germline, CDR1 SGHAT and CDR2 FQNNGV. Trimming removed 0 bases from V and 1 base from J; junction bases left unmatched: 5.

This clonotype has more than one count but fewer than ten. The chain joins TRBV6-2 or TRBV6-3 to TRBJ2-4; D possibly corresponds to TRBD2 (6 bases). Deletions cut 8 bases from V and 7 bases from J, with 24 bases between. There are 16 residues in the CDR3. Germline V gene lookup returns CDR1 MNHEY and CDR2 SVGEGT. CDR3 region: CASRADPGLSGNIQYF. DNA of the CDR3: TGTGCCAGCCGGGCCGACCCGGGACTTTCAGGGAACATTCAGTACTTC.

This chain joins TRBV5-6 and TRBJ2-1, with 9 bases identical to TRBD2. Unmatched junction bases numbered 6, after V lost 0 bases and J lost 8 bases. The CDR3 spans 15 residues. Germline lookup yields CDR1 SGHDT and CDR2 YYEEEE. CDR3 bases: TGTGCCAGCAGCTTGGGTGGACTAGCGTCCCATGAGCAGTTCTTC. It codes for CASSLGGLASHEQFF.

This chain links TRBV2 with TRBJ2-1; D uncertain. The germline V gene encodes CDR1 SNHLY and CDR2 FYNNEI. This CDR3 comprises 17 residues. Deletions cut 6 bases from V and 0 bases from J, with 18 bases between. CDR3 bases: TGTGCCAGCAGGGATATGGACGGACGGAGCTCCTACAATGAGCAGTTCTTC. Protein product: CASRDMDGRSSYNEQFF.

The rearrangement joins TRBV5-4 to TRBJ2-5; 16 bases agree with TRBD2. The CDR3 has 18 amino acids. V shed 2 bases, J shed 1 base, and the junction held 5 bases outside the gene matches. From germline, CDR1 is SGHNT and CDR2 YYREEE (reference sequence). CDR3 bases: TGTGCCAGCAGCTTAGGGACTAGCGGGAGGGCCAGCCAAGAGACCCAGTACTTC. Its translation: CASSLGTSGRASQETQYF.

V gene TRBV3-1 combines with J gene TRBJ2-7, with no clear D. The germline V gene has CDR1 LGHDT and CDR2 YNNKEL (reference sequence). The length of the CDR3 is 15 residues. V was pared by 1 base and J by 7 bases, with 17 bases between. The chain's CDR3 is CASSQVASVVEEQYF. The CDR3 nucleotides are TGTGCCAGCAGCCAAGTGGCCAGCGTGGTAGAAGAGCAGTACTTC.